This T cell receptor beta chain is drawn from a study of blood T cell repertoires in COVID-19. Whole-study context: T cells, B-cell-depleted T cells, or PBMCs provided the cDNA or gDNA that served as material.

This CDR3 spans 14 amino acids. Per the germline V gene, CDR1 is MNHEY and CDR2 is SVGEGT. V trimming: 6 bases; J trimming: 9 bases; junction bases outside the gene matches: 13. Method: immunoSEQ multiplex PCR; TCRdb's copy keeps in-frame clones and lacks some. The table includes roughly 150,000 clones, approximately 80% detected once. The chain has TRBV6-2 or TRBV6-3 and TRBJ2-7, with 8 nucleotides matching TRBD1. The sequence derives from a woman in her fifties or sixties with acute or convalescent COVID-19. Sequenced input: peripheral blood. CDR3 sequence: CASSHGQGSGPQYF. CDR3 nucleotide sequence: TGTGCCAGCAGCCACGGACAGGGTTCCGGTCCGCAGTACTTC.